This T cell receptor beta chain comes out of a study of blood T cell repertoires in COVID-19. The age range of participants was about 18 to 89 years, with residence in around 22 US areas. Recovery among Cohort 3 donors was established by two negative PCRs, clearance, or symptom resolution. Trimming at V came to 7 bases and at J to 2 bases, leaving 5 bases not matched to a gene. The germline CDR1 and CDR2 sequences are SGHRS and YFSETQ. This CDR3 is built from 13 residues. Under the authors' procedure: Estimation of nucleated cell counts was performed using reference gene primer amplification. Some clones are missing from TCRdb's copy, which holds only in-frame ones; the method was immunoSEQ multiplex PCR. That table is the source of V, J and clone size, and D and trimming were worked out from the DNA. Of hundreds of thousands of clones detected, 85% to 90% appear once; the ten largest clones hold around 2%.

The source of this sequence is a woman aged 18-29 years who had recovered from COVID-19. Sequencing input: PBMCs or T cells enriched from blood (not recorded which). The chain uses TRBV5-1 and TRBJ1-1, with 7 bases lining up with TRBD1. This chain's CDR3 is CASATGSNTEAFF. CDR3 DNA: TGCGCCAGCGCGACAGGGTCTAACACTGAAGCTTTCTTT. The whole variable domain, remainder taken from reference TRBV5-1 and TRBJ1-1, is KAGVTQTPRYLIKTRGQQVTLSCSPISGHRSVSWYQQTPGQGLQFLFEYFSETQRNKGNFPGRFSGRQFSNSRSEMNVSTLELGDSALYLCASATGSNTEAFFGQGTRLTVV.